The clone carrying this TCR beta chain was seen more than once but under ten times. The data belong to a study of blood T cell repertoires in COVID-19. Repertoires were generated with immunoSEQ multiplex PCR, while TCRdb's copy carries only in-frame clones and drops some. The sample consists of 150,000 to 200,000 clones, approximately 85% of them appearing once. This CDR3 is built from 14 residues. Looked up from germline, CDR1 is SGHTS and CDR2 is YDEGEE. Deletions cut 6 bases from V and 4 bases from J, with 16 bases between. Participants came from 24 US areas, aged about 18 to 90 years. Recovery meant two consecutive negative NP/OP PCR tests, professional clearance, or resolved symptoms.

The V and J genes are TRBV5-8 and TRBJ1-2; no firm D call. The source material was PBMCs or T cells enriched from blood (not recorded which). The source of this sequence is a woman under 30 who had recovered from COVID-19. The CDR3 nucleotides read TGTGCCAGCACCTATTCGGGGTATGGCTATGGCTACACCTTC. Residues: CASTYSGYGYGYTF.